This T cell receptor beta chain originates from a study of blood T cell repertoires in COVID-19 (dated by TCRdb to between 2020 and 2021). Looking at the study overall: Samples covering the acute and convalescent phases of COVID-19 were provided by collaborators in the United States, Italy and Spain. The material from the prospective study consisted of cDNA or gDNA derived from T cells, B-cell-depleted T cells, or PBMCs. Deeply sampled blood TCRbeta repertoires from subjects exposed to, actively infected with, or recovered from COVID-19 were included in the dataset. The repertoires were released in a freely available public database intended as a resource for research on the immune response to SARS-CoV-2. The samples were drawn from two sources: the first 160 participants of the ongoing ImmuneRACE study, and some 1,300 subjects contributed by 6 global collaborators. The sample metadata nearly always contained a de-identified subject ID, COVID-19 status, age in years and sex. Where available, HLA class I and class II types were taken from metadata supplied by the sample provider and were not determined by assay-based typing. What the study reported, not specific to this receptor: The amount of clinical and demographic metadata varied by source and participant and was provided uncurated.

Concerning this clone itself: Which antigen it targets is not known. Per-base quality was not reported, and no clone a single base away is much larger than it.

Compared with germline, V lacks 5 bases and J lacks 2 bases; bases without a gene match: 6. The CDR3 measures 15 amino acids from cysteine to phenylalanine. Only the CDR3 DNA is retained, 45 bases long and in frame from the first base. Reading the germline V gene gives CDR1 SGHVS and CDR2 FQNEAQ. The immunoSEQ Assay, a bias-controlled multiplex PCR, was used to amplify TCRbeta CDR3 regions from genomic DNA. The paper's processing steps were these. The number of nucleated cells in each sample was estimated from the amplification of reference gene primers within the assay. To quantify the absolute abundance of each unique TCRbeta CDR3 rearrangement, sequence reads were collapsed and filtered. For each sample, productive Simpson clonality was calculated by taking the square root of Simpson's diversity index across productive rearrangements. In its TCRdb copy, this immuneACCESS table keeps in-frame sequences only and misses some clones. Where compared with another copy, unresolved V genes explain less than half of these, and the others have no known cause. V and J calls and clone size are given by that table; D and trimming were obtained from the DNA. The sample records 130,000 to 150,000 clones, about 85% of which are singletons. The ten largest make up less than 5% of the sample.

In Seattle, one collaborating source enrolled patients while the infection was active and tracked those patients longitudinally over the course of disease. Whole blood was collected in K2EDTA tubes by collaborating institutions according to the institutions' own protocols. Collaborator samples were shipped for TCRbeta analysis as frozen whole blood, isolated PBMCs, or DNA extracted from either sample type. Source material: peripheral blood. The rearranged chain carries TRBV7-8 and TRBJ1-3; TRBD1 aligns with 7 central bases. The origin of this receptor is a woman between 65 and 79 years old with COVID-19, enrolled during active disease. The encoded CDR3 is CASSQTGIPGNTIYF. The nucleotides are TGTGCCAGCAGCCAGACAGGGATCCCTGGAAACACCATATATTTT.